This TCR beta chain was captured in a study of blood T cell repertoires in COVID-19. Study as a whole: Samples taken during acute and convalescent COVID-19 were collected in the United States, Italy and Spain.

Per the authors' pipeline: Researchers report that nucleated cell counts were estimated from reference gene primer amplification. Measured with immunoSEQ multiplex PCR; TCRdb has only the in-frame clones, and not every one. The D gene and trimming were derived from the DNA, and the V and J assignments and clone size from that table. The sample consists of some 220,000 clones, about three quarters of them appearing once. The CDR3 spans 14 residues. V was clipped by 6 bases and J by 2 bases; unmatched bases: 6. Germline assignment: CDR1 MNHNY and CDR2 SVGAGI (reference sequence). The V and J genes are TRBV6-6 and TRBJ2-7; 8 bases match TRBD1. This TCR derives from a woman in her sixties or seventies with acute or convalescent COVID-19. Sequencing used peripheral blood. Here the CDR3 reads CASRRQGPPYEQYF. CDR3 DNA sequence: TGTGCCAGCAGAAGACAGGGGCCTCCCTACGAGCAGTACTTC.